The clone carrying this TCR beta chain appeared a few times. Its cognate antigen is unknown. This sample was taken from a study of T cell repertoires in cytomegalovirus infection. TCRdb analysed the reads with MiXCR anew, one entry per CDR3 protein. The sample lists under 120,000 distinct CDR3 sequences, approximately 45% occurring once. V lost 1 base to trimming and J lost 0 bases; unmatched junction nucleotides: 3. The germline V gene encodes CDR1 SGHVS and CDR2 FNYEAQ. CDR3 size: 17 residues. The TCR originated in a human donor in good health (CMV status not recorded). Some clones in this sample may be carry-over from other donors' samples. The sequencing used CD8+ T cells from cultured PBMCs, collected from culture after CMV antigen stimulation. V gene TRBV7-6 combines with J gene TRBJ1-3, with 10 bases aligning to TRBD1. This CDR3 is CASSLEGTGVSGNTIYF. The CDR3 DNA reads TGTGCCAGCAGCTTAGAAGGGACAGGGGTCTCTGGAAACACCATATATTTT.